Presented here are 5 T cell receptor beta chains from one specimen sequenced in a study of blood T cell repertoires in COVID-19. TCRdb's table, derived via immunoSEQ multiplex PCR, lists solely in-frame clones and lacks some. The top ten clones hold roughly 1.4% of a sample with approximately 150,000 clones, around 88% of them seen once. Sequenced material: peripheral blood. These receptor sequences come from a woman aged 55-69 years with acute or convalescent COVID-19.

The gene calls are TRBV5-4 and TRBJ2-2, with 8 bases identical to TRBD1. Per the germline V gene, CDR1 is SGHNT and CDR2 is YYREEE (reference sequence). Unmatched junction bases numbered 8, after V lost 3 bases and J lost 7 bases. This CDR3 is 15 amino acids long. The CDR3: CASSSEAGGYGELFF. The CDR3 region has the DNA TGTGCCAGCAGCTCGGAGGCAGGGGGCTACGGGGAGCTGTTTTTT.

This chain uses TRBV7-8 with TRBJ1-2; D is ambiguous. Trimming removed 2 bases from V and 3 bases from J, with 4 bases in between. CDR3 length: 12 residues. Germline CDR1 reads SGHVS; CDR2 reads FQNEAQ. CDR3 DNA: TGTGCCAGCAGCTTAACGGACTATGGCTACACCTTC. It specifies CASSLTDYGYTF. The entire variable domain, with the rest obtained from reference TRBV7-8 and TRBJ1-2, is as follows: GAGVSQSPRYKVAKRGQDVALRCDPISGHVSLFWYQQALGQGPEFLTYFQNEAQLDKSGLPSDRFFAERPEGSVSTLKIQRTQQEDSAVYLCASSLTDYGYTFGSGTRLTVV.

This clone was observed once. The chain employs TRBV6-2 or TRBV6-3 and TRBJ2-5; 7 nucleotides match TRBD2. Per the germline V gene, CDR1 is MNHEY and CDR2 is SVGEGT. V lost 4 bases to trimming and J lost 5 bases; unmatched junction nucleotides: 4. The CDR3 totals 13 residues. The CDR3 bases are TGTGCCAGCAGTTGGACTAGTGTGGAGACCCAGTACTTC. The encoded protein is CASSWTSVETQYF.

V usage is TRBV2 and J usage is TRBJ2-2, with a possible D match to TRBD2 (6 bases). The germline V and J ends were trimmed by 7 bases and 0 bases, with 9 bases remaining between them. The CDR3 length is 14 residues. Germline V CDR1 and CDR2: SNHLY, FYNNEI. The CDR3 region is CASKAGTNTGELFF. CDR3 nucleotides: TGTGCCAGCAAGGCGGGGACGAACACCGGGGAGCTGTTTTTT.

Here the CDR3 reads CASRQGRANEKLFF. Written as DNA, the CDR3 is TGTGCCAGCAGGCAGGGGAGGGCTAATGAAAAACTGTTTTTT. The rearrangement links TRBV27 to TRBJ1-4; TRBD1 might be the D (6 bases). Germline CDR1 and CDR2: MNHEY and SMNVEV (reference sequence). Trimming took 6 bases from V and 3 from J, leaving 11 bases between them. This CDR3 region has 14 residues.